The sequence of this T cell receptor beta chain was determined in a study of shared clonotypes between healthy human individuals. Study results and caveats: Estimated richness was generally greater in naive than memory subsets. The small donor group covered limited genetic and exposure diversity. Blood alone was sampled, and tissue repertoires likely differ.

The naive CD8 population came from CD45RO-negative cells selected for CCR7, without terminally differentiated effector memory CD45RA+ cells. On this clone: Its antigen is as yet unknown.

The CDR3 is 14 residues long. Trimming removed 10 bases at V and 2 bases at J, with 18 bases between. The germline CDR1 and CDR2 sequences are WNHNN and SYGVQD (reference sequence). Sequencing used immunoSEQ multiplex PCR; TCRdb keeps in-frame clones, though not all of them. Altogether about 2.2 million clones are present, 90% to 95% being singletons, with the ten largest covering less than 2%. The material sequenced was naive CD8+ T cells from PBMCs. The gene calls are TRBV10-1 and TRBJ2-7, with D perhaps matching TRBD1 (5 bases). The sequence was collected from a man between 18 and 29 years old in good health. Some clones in this sample may be carry-over from other donors' samples. The CDR3 loop reads CATSSRDSPYEQYF. CDR3 bases: TGCGCCACCTCCTCCCGAGACAGCCCCTACGAGCAGTACTTC.